The text below deals with one T cell receptor (beta chain). What it binds is unknown. A second PCR, run for roughly 7 to 12 cycles, used a sample-barcoded 5' primer plus a J-beta primer mix. TCRdb passed the 5' RACE reads through MiXCR, listing each CDR3 protein once. The table has more than 1,400,000 distinct CDR3 sequences, around 39% seen once. This specimen belongs to a study of blood T cells in healthy people across ages. Germline V gives CDR1 MGHRA, CDR2 YSYEKL. V gave up 4 bases and J gave up 3 bases, with 13 bases separating them. This CDR3 contains 14 residues. Broader study findings: Higher diversity and more naive CD4+ cells were features of long-lived donors, compared to aged donors.

The sample was blood. This chain uses TRBV4-1 with TRBJ2-7; D call uncertain. The sequence derives from a woman under 30 in good health. The CDR3 is CASSPQERRYEQYF. The DNA for the CDR3 is TGCGCCAGCAGCCCCCAAGAGAGGCGCTACGAGCAGTACTTC.